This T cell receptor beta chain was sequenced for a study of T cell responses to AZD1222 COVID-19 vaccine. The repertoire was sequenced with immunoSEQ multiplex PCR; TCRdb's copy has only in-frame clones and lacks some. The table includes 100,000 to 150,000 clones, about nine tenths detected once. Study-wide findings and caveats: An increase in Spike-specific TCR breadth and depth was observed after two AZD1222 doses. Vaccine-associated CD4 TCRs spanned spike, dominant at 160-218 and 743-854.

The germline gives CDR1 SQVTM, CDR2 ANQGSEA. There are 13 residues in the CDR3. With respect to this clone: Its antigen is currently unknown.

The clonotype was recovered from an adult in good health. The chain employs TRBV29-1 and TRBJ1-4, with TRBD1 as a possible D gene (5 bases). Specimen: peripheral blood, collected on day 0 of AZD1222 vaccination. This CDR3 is CSALGGTNEKLFF. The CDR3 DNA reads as TGCAGTGCCCTCGGGGGTACTAATGAAAAACTGTTTTTT.